Described below is a single TCR beta chain sequence and its context. The target antigen is unknown. Per the germline V gene, CDR1 is DFQATT and CDR2 is SNEGSKA (reference sequence). V lost 0 bases to trimming and J lost 7 bases; unmatched junction nucleotides: 10. The CDR3 has 16 residues. This specimen belongs to a study of T-cell memory formation after mild COVID-19. cDNA libraries for TCR alpha and TCR beta, carrying sample barcodes and UMIs, came from 5'RACE with constant-segment primers. TCRdb recomputed calls from the 5' RACE reads with MiXCR, one row per CDR3 protein. The sample lists about 160,000 distinct CDR3 sequences; about a third were seen once. Overall study findings and caveats: Shrinking CD4+ clones resided mostly in CM and EM, and CD8+ ones in EMRA. Pre-infection memory already had some responding clones, implying cross-reactive memory joined.

The material sequenced was PBMCs or a T cell subset sorted from them (not recorded which). The TCR was taken from an adult woman who had mild COVID-19 (a few samples of this study predate the infection). Cell type and time point are not known. The chain employs TRBV20-1 and TRBJ2-2; 8 bases are a match to TRBD1. The CDR3 bases are TGCAGTGCTAGAGATCGCAGGGGGCTCAGGAGCGGGGAGCTGTTTTTT. Translated, it gives CSARDRRGLRSGELFF.